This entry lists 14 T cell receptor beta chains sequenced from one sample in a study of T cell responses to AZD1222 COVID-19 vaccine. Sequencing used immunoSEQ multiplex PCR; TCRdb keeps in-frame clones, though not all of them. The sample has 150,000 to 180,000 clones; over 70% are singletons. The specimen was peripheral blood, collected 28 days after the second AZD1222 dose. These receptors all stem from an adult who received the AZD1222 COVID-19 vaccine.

The DNA of the CDR3 is TGTGCCAGCAGTTACCGGCCGACAGGGGCGAACACTGAAGCTTTCTTT. Translating gives CASSYRPTGANTEAFF. The chain combines TRBV6-2 or TRBV6-3 with TRBJ1-1; 8 bases fit TRBD1. The CDR3 consists of 16 residues. Trimming removed 2 bases from V and 1 base from J; junction bases left unmatched: 6. Per germline, CDR1 MNHEY and CDR2 SVGEGT.

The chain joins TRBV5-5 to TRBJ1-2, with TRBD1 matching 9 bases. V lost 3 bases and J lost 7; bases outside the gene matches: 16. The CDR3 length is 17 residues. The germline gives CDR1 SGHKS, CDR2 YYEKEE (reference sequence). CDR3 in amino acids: CASSSAGLGQGVSGYTF. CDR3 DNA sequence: TGTGCCAGCAGCTCCGCAGGCTTGGGACAGGGTGTTTCTGGCTACACCTTC.

In nucleotides, the CDR3 is TGTGCCAGCAGCTCCAGGGGTAATGAGCAGTTCTTC. Translated, it gives CASSSRGNEQFF. The J gene is TRBJ2-1, the V gene TRBV7-2; the D gene is possibly TRBD1 (6 bases). Trimming removed 4 bases from V and 7 bases from J, with 8 bases in between. CDR3 size: 12 residues. Looked up from germline, CDR1 is SGHTA and CDR2 is FQGNSA.

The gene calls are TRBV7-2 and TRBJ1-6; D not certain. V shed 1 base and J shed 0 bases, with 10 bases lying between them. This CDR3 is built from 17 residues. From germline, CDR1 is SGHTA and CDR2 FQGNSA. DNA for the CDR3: TGTGCCAGCAGCTTAGAGGGCAGGAGCTCCTATAATTCACCCCTCCACTTT. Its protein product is CASSLEGRSSYNSPLHF.

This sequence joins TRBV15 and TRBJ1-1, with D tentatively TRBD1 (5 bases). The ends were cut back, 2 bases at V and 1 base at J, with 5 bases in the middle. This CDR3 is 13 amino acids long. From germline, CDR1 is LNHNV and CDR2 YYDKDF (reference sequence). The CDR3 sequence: CATSRQGNTEAFF. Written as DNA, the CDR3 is TGTGCCACCAGCAGACAGGGGAACACTGAAGCTTTCTTT. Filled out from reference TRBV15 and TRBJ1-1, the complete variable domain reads DAMVIQNPRYQVTQFGKPVTLSCSQTLNHNVMYWYQQKSSQAPKLLFHYYDKDFNNEADTPDNFQSRRPNTSFCFLDIRSPGLGDTAMYLCATSRQGNTEAFFGQGTRLTVV.

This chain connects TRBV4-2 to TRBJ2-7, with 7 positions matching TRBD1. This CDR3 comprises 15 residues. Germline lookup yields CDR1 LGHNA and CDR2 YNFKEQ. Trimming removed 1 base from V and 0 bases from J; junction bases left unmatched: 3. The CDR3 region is CASSQARTGSYEQYF. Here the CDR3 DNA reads TGTGCCAGCAGCCAAGCAAGGACAGGCTCCTACGAGCAGTACTTC.

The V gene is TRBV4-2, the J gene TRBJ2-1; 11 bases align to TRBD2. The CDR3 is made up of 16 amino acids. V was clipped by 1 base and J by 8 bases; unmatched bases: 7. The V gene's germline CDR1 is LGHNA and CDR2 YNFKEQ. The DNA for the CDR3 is TGTGCCAGCAGCCAAGTAGCGGGAGGGCCCGGGTATGAGCAGTTCTTC. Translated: CASSQVAGGPGYEQFF.

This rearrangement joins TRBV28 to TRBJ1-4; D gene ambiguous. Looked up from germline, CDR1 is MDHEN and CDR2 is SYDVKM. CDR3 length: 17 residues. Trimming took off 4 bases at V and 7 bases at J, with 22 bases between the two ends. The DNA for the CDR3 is TGTGCCAGCAGTTCCTTGGGCAGGACCCCGACCGGTGAAAAACTGTTTTTT. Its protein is CASSSLGRTPTGEKLFF.

CDR3 amino acids: CAMKPPEQYF. As DNA, the CDR3 is TGTGCCATGAAACCCCCCGAGCAGTACTTC. V and J are TRBV15 and TRBJ2-5; D is undetermined. The J call could be wrong; TRBJ2-7 is a better fit for the DNA end. This CDR3 spans 10 amino acids. Germline CDR1 and CDR2: LNHNV and YYDKDF (reference sequence).

The CDR3 loop is CASSGATGGEKLFF. CDR3 nucleotide sequence: TGTGCCAGCAGTGGGGCAACGGGAGGAGAAAAACTGTTTTTT. The chain uses TRBV28 and TRBJ1-4; perhaps TRBD1 as D (5 bases). The germline V gene has CDR1 MDHEN and CDR2 SYDVKM. Trimming took 5 bases from V and 8 from J, leaving 15 bases between them. The CDR3 covers 14 residues.

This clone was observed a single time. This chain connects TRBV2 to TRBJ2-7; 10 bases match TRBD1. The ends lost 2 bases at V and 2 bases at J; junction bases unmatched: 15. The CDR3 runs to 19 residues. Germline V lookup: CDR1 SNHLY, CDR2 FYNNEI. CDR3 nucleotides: TGTGCCAGCAGTGAAAATAACCGGATCGGGACAGGGGTGACCTACGAGCAGTACTTC. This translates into CASSENNRIGTGVTYEQYF.

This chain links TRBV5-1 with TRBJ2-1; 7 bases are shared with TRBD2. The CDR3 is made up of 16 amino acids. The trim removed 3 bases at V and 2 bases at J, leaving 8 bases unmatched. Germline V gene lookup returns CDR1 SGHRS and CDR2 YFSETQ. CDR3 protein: CASSSGGGYAYNEQFF. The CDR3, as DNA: TGCGCCAGCAGCTCGGGGGGAGGGTACGCCTACAATGAGCAGTTCTTC.

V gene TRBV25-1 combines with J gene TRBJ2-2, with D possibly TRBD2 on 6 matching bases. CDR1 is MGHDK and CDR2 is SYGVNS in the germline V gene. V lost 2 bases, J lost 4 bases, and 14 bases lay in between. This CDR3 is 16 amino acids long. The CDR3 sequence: CASSEIGGTSTGELFF. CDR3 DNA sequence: TGTGCCAGCAGTGAAATCGGCGGGACCAGCACCGGGGAGCTGTTTTTT.

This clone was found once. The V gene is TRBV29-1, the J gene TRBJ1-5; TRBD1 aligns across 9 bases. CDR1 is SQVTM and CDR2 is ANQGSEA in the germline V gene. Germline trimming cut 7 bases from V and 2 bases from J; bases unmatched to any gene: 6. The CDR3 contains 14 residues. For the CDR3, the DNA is TGCAGCGCCCGGACAGGGGAGGGCAATCAGCCCCAGCATTTT. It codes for CSARTGEGNQPQHF.